This TCR beta chain was found in a study of blood T cell repertoires in COVID-19. About the study: Researchers got acute and convalescent COVID-19 samples from the United States, Italy and Spain. Sources were T cells, B-cell-depleted T cells, or PBMCs; the material itself was cDNA or gDNA.

Sequenced by immunoSEQ multiplex PCR; TCRdb stores in-frame clones only, minus some. Among about 200,000 clones listed, around 87% were seen once. CDR1 and CDR2 (germline): SGHNT, YYREEE (reference sequence). V lost 0 bases and J 3 bases, leaving 6 bases between the germline ends. The CDR3 consists of 13 residues. The chain couples TRBV5-4 to TRBJ2-5; unclear D gene. The source material was peripheral blood. The receptor's source is a man aged 60 to 69 with acute or convalescent COVID-19. As DNA, the CDR3 is TGTGCCAGCAGCTTGGGACTCGAAGAGACCCAGTACTTC. It encodes CASSLGLEETQYF.